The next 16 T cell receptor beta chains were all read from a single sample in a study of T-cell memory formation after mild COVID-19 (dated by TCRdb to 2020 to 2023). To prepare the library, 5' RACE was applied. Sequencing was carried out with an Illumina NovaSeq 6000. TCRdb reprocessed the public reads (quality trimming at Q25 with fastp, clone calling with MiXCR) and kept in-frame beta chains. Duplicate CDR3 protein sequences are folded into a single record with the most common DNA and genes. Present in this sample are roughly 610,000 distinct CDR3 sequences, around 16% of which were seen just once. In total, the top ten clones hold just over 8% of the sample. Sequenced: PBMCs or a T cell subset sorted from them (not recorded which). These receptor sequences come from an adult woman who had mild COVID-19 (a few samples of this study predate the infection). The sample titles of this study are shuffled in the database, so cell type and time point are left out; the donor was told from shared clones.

In nucleotides, the CDR3 is TGTGCCAGCAGACTGGGACACAGGAACACCGGGGAGCTGTTTTTT. It specifies CASRLGHRNTGELFF. The chain links TRBV14 to TRBJ2-2; TRBD1 might be the D (6 bases). Trimming took 6 bases from V and 1 from J, leaving 12 bases between them. The CDR3 has 15 residues. Germline V CDR1 and CDR2: SGHDN, FVKESK.

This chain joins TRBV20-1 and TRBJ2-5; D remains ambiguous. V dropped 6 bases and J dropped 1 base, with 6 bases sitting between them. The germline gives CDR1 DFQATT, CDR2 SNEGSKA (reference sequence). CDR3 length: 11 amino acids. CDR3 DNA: TGCAGTGCACCCTTCCAAGAGACCCAGTACTTC. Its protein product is CSAPFQETQYF.

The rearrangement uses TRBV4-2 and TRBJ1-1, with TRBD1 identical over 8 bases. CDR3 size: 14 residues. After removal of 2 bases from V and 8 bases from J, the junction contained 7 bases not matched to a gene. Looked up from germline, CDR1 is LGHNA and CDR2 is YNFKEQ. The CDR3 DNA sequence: TGTGCCAGCAGCCAATGGCAGGGGGCTACCGAAGCTTTCTTT. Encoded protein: CASSQWQGATEAFF.

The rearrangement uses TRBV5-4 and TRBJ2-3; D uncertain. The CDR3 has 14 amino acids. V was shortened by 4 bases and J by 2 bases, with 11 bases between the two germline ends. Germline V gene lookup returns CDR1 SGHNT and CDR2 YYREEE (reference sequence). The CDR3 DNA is TGTGCCAGCAGCCCCAGGACGTCCACAGATACGCAGTATTTT. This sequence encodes CASSPRTSTDTQYF.

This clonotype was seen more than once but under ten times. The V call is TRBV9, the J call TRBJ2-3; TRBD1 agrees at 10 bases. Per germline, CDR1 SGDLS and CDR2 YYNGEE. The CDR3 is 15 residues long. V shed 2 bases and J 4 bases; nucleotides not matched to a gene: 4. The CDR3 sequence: CASSVSGTGADTQYF. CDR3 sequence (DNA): TGTGCCAGCAGCGTCTCCGGGACAGGGGCAGATACGCAGTATTTT.

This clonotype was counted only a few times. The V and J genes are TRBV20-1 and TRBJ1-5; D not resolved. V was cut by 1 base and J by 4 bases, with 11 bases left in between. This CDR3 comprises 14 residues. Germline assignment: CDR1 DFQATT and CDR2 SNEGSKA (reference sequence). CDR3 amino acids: CSARVMGGNQPQHF. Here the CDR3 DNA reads TGCAGTGCTAGAGTTATGGGCGGGAATCAGCCCCAGCATTTT.

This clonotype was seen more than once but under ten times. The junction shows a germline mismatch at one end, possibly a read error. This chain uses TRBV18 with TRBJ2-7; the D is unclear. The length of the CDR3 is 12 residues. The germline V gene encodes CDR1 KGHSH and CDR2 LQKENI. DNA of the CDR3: TGTGCCAGCTCACCACGCGTCTCTTCTCCTGTCTTC. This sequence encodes CASSPRVSSPVF.

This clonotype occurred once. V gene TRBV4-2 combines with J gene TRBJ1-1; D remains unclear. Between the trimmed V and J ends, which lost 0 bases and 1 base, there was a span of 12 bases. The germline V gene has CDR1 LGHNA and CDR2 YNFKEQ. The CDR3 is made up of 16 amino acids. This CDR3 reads CASSQDRGLGNTEAFF. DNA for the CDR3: TGTGCCAGCAGCCAAGATAGAGGGTTGGGGAACACTGAAGCTTTCTTT.

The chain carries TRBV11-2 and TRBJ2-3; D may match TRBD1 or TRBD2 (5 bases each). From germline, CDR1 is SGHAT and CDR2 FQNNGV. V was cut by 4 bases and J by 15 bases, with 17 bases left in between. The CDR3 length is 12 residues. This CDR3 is CASSSTGTPDYF. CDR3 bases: TGTGCCAGCAGCTCAACGGGGACCCCGGACTATTTT. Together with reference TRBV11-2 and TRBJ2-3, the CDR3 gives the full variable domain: EAGVAQSPRYKIIEKRQSVAFWCNPISGHATLYWYQQILGQGPKLLIQFQNNGVVDDSQLPKDRFSAERLKGVDSTLKIQPAKLEDSAVYLCASSSTGTPDYFGPGTRLTVL.

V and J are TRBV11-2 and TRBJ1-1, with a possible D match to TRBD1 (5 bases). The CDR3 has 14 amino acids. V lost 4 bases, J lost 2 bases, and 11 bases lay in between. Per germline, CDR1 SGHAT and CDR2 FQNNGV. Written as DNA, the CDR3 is TGTGCCAGCAGCTCGGCAGGGATTAACACTGAAGCTTTCTTT. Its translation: CASSSAGINTEAFF.

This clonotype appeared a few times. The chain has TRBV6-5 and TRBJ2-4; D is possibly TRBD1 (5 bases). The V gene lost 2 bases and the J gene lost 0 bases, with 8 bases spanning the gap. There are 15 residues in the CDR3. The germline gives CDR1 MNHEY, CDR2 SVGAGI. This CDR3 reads CASSYGALAKNIQYF. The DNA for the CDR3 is TGTGCCAGCAGTTACGGGGCCCTAGCCAAAAACATTCAGTACTTC.

CDR3 nucleotides: TGTGCAAGTCGCTTATCGGGACTAGCGGGAGGCCTGCTCGGGAATGAGCAGTTCTTC. Protein: CASRLSGLAGGLLGNEQFF. The V and J genes are TRBV12-2 and TRBJ2-1; the D segment call TRBD2 is taken from the table without a DNA check. TRBV12-2 is noted as a pseudogene. The CDR3 is 19 residues long.

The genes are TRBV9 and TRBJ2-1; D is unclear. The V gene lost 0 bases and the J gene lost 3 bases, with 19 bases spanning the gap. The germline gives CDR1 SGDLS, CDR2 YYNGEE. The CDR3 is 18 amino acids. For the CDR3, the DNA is TGTGCCAGCAGCGTAGCGCAAAAGGACCCCCTTCGCTACAATGAGCAGTTCTTC. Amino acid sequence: CASSVAQKDPLRYNEQFF.

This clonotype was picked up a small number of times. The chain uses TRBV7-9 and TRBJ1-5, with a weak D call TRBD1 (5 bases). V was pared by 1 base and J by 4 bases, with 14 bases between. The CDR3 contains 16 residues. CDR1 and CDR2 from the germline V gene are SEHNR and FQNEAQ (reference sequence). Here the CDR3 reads CASSLGQGRNNQPQHF. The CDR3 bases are TGTGCCAGCAGCTTAGGGCAGGGCAGAAATAATCAGCCCCAGCATTTT.

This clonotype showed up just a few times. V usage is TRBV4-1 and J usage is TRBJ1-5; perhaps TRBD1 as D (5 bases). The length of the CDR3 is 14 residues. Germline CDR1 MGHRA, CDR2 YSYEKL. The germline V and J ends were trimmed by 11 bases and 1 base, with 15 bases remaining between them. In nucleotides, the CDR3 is TGCGCCTCTCGGGGGGTCGGAAGCAATCAGCCCCAGCATTTT. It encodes CASRGVGSNQPQHF.

The CDR3 sequence: CASRNWVQETQYF. The CDR3 DNA reads TGTGCCAGCAGAAACTGGGTACAAGAGACCCAGTACTTC. V and J are TRBV6-1 and TRBJ2-5; D unresolved. Germline lookup yields CDR1 MNHNS and CDR2 SASEGT. The germline V and J ends were trimmed by 6 bases and 2 bases, with 10 bases remaining between them. The CDR3 contains 13 residues.